The 20 T cell receptor beta chains reported below all come from one sample, sequenced in a study of control samples from healthy donors and cancer patients. Repertoires were generated with immunoSEQ multiplex PCR, while TCRdb's copy carries only in-frame clones and drops some. Seen here are about 120,000 clones, approximately 84% observed once, and the top ten hold around 1.7%. The specimen was blood. The source is a man aged 18 to 29 in good health.

This clone has just one count. V is TRBV10-3 and J is TRBJ2-1; no reliable D call. V lost 6 bases, J lost 8 bases, and 8 bases lay in between. From germline, CDR1 is ENHRY and CDR2 SYGVKD. This CDR3 is 11 amino acids long. The CDR3 coding sequence is TGTGCCATCAGCCCCGCGGATGAGCAGTTCTTC. It encodes CAISPADEQFF.

J is TRBJ1-2 and V is TRBV20-1; D is possibly TRBD1 (6 bases). The germline gives CDR1 DFQATT, CDR2 SNEGSKA (reference sequence). This CDR3 has 12 residues. V gave up 3 bases and J gave up 8 bases, with 13 bases separating them. In nucleotides, the CDR3 is TGCAGTGCTAGTAGGCAGGGACAAGGCTACACCTTC. Translating it yields CSASRQGQGYTF.

The chain's CDR3 is CASSISRGVYQPQHF. The CDR3 DNA reads as TGTGCCAGCAGCATTAGCCGGGGAGTATATCAGCCCCAGCATTTT. V and J are TRBV6-6 and TRBJ1-5; no clear D. This CDR3 is built from 15 residues. V lost 6 bases and J 5 bases, leaving 17 bases between the germline ends. CDR1 is MNHNY and CDR2 is SVGAGI in the germline V gene (reference sequence).

In this sample, this clone turned up once. V is TRBV11-2 and J is TRBJ2-3, with 9 bases fitting TRBD2. V gave up 8 bases and J gave up 4 bases; unmatched junction bases: 7. CDR3 size: 14 residues. The germline gives CDR1 SGHAT, CDR2 FQNNGV. Here the CDR3 DNA reads TGTGCCAGCCTGCGGGGGGGCGGGTCAGATACGCAGTATTTT. Its protein product is CASLRGGGSDTQYF.

The rearrangement joins TRBV6-5 to TRBJ2-3, with D tentatively TRBD2 (6 bases). Trimming pared 6 bases from V and 2 bases from J, leaving 15 bases between. This CDR3 is built from 15 residues. The germline gives CDR1 MNHEY, CDR2 SVGAGI. The CDR3 is CASSRGRGATDTQYF. The CDR3 nucleotides are TGTGCCAGCAGCCGGGGGAGAGGGGCCACAGATACGCAGTATTTT.

This clone is a singleton in its sample. The chain has TRBV10-1 and TRBJ1-3; D uncertain. Germline V lookup: CDR1 WNHNN, CDR2 SYGVQD (reference sequence). The CDR3 sequence is 14 residues long. Trimming cost V 4 bases and J 1 base, with 8 bases left between them. CDR3 region: CASSGPGSGNTIYF. The CDR3 bases are TGCGCCAGCAGTGGACCCGGGTCTGGAAACACCATATATTTT.

J is TRBJ2-7 and V is TRBV4-3, with TRBD1 matching 7 bases. The V and J ends lost 3 bases and 3 bases, in that order; junction bases with no gene match: 11. The CDR3 has 16 residues. Looked up from germline, CDR1 is LGHNA and CDR2 is YSLEER. This CDR3 reads CASSQEPGTAFYEQYF. CDR3 DNA: TGCGCCAGCAGCCAGGAGCCTGGGACAGCCTTCTACGAGCAGTACTTC.

The CDR3 DNA reads as TGTGCCAGCAGTCCTACAGGGCGTGTAGAGGCTTTCTTT. The encoded protein is CASSPTGRVEAFF. The J gene is TRBJ1-1, the V gene TRBV7-8, with a tentative D call TRBD1 (6 bases). The CDR3 totals 13 residues. The germline V and J ends were trimmed by 6 bases and 11 bases, with 19 bases remaining between them. Germline lookup yields CDR1 SGHVS and CDR2 FQNEAQ.

The chain employs TRBV30 and TRBJ1-6; the D gene is possibly TRBD1 (6 bases). CDR3 length: 17 residues. In germline, CDR1 is GTSNPN, CDR2 SVGIG (reference sequence). V was clipped by 3 bases and J by 0 bases, with 15 bases between them. For the CDR3, the DNA is TGTGCCTGGAGAGACTTAACAGGGAGCTCCTATAATTCACCCCTCCACTTT. It yields the protein CAWRDLTGSSYNSPLHF.

V usage is TRBV5-4 and J usage is TRBJ1-1; TRBD1 aligns across 9 bases. Germline V gives CDR1 SGHNT, CDR2 YYREEE (reference sequence). Trimming cost V 4 bases and J 1 base; bases outside gene matches: 11. CDR3 size: 17 residues. CDR3: CASSPKGQGSGNTEAFF. The CDR3 coding sequence is TGTGCCAGCAGCCCGAAGGGACAGGGTTCTGGGAACACTGAAGCTTTCTTT.

Only a few counts were recorded for this clone. The V call is TRBV5-4, the J call TRBJ2-1, with 13 nucleotides matching TRBD2. This CDR3 has 16 amino acids. CDR1 and CDR2 (germline): SGHNT, YYREEE (reference sequence). V was pared by 4 bases and J by 7 bases, with 8 bases of the junction left unmatched. The CDR3 sequence: CASSGATSGRGNEQFF. The CDR3 bases are TGTGCCAGCAGCGGGGCCACTAGCGGGAGGGGTAATGAGCAGTTCTTC. The entire variable domain, with the rest obtained from reference TRBV5-4 and TRBJ2-1, is as follows: ETGVTQSPTHLIKTRGQQVTLRCSSQSGHNTVSWYQQALGQGPQFIFQYYREEENGRGNFPPRFSGLQFPNYSSELNVNALELDDSALYLCASSGATSGRGNEQFFGPGTRLTVL.

This clone has just a few counts. The V call is TRBV9, the J call TRBJ2-1; D perhaps matches TRBD2 (5 bases). CDR1 is SGDLS and CDR2 is YYNGEE in the germline V gene. Trimming shortened V by 4 bases and J by 10 bases, and 9 bases separated the two germline ends. This CDR3 region has 11 residues. The CDR3 sequence is CASSRGLEQFF. The DNA for the CDR3 is TGTGCCAGCAGCCGAGGGTTGGAGCAGTTCTTC.

The chain is built from TRBV27 and TRBJ1-4, with 9 bases matching TRBD1. Germline lookup yields CDR1 MNHEY and CDR2 SMNVEV (reference sequence). The V and J ends lost 4 bases and 10 bases, in that order; junction bases with no gene match: 13. The CDR3 sequence is 16 residues long. The CDR3 coding sequence is TGTGCCAGCAGTTCTCCGGGACAGGGCCGTTTTGGAAAACTGTTTTTT. It translates to CASSSPGQGRFGKLFF.

This clone was counted only a few times. The rearrangement joins TRBV28 to TRBJ1-1; D may be TRBD1 (6 bases). V lost 4 bases to trimming and J lost 4 bases, with 19 bases between them. The CDR3 is 16 residues long. Germline CDR1 is MDHEN and CDR2 is SYDVKM. Written as DNA, the CDR3 is TGTGCCAGCAGTTATGCATGGGACACAATTTTCACTGAAGCTTTCTTT. Protein sequence: CASSYAWDTIFTEAFF.

This clone was counted only a few times. This sequence joins TRBV5-4 and TRBJ2-2; tentatively, D is TRBD2 (6 bases). The V end lost 5 bases, the J end lost 6 bases, and 17 bases lay between the germline ends. The length of the CDR3 is 15 residues. Looked up from germline, CDR1 is SGHNT and CDR2 is YYREEE (reference sequence). For the CDR3, the DNA is TGTGCCAGCAGGCCGGGACTCCTCAATGCCGGGGAGCTGTTTTTT. Amino acids: CASRPGLLNAGELFF.

On this clone: The same CDR3 also results from other DNA sequences found in this sample. The chain couples TRBV11-2 to TRBJ1-2, with D tentatively TRBD1 (5 bases). The CDR3 has 15 residues. Germline V gene lookup returns CDR1 SGHAT and CDR2 FQNNGV. V lost 0 bases to trimming and J lost 0 bases, with 8 bases between them. DNA of the CDR3: TGTGCCAGCAGCTTAGAGTCAGGGACTAACTATGGCTACACCTTC. Translated: CASSLESGTNYGYTF. Full variable domain (remainder filled in from reference TRBV11-2 and TRBJ1-2): EAGVAQSPRYKIIEKRQSVAFWCNPISGHATLYWYQQILGQGPKLLIQFQNNGVVDDSQLPKDRFSAERLKGVDSTLKIQPAKLEDSAVYLCASSLESGTNYGYTFGSGTRLTVV.

CDR3 DNA sequence: TGTGCCAGCAGCCAAGTCGGACTGCCGAACACTGAAGCTTTCTTT. Translating gives CASSQVGLPNTEAFF. The rearrangement links TRBV3-1 (or the pseudogene TRBV3-2) to TRBJ1-1; D gene uncertain. This CDR3 region has 15 residues. Trimming stripped 1 base from V and 1 base from J, with 10 bases between. CDR1 LGHDT and CDR2 YNNKEL come from the germline V gene (reference sequence).

The V and J genes are TRBV5-3 and TRBJ2-7, with 7 nucleotides matching TRBD1. TRBV5-3 is an open reading frame, and its role is uncertain. J was trimmed by 6 bases and V by 5 bases; bases with no gene match: 14. CDR3 length: 15 residues. Here the CDR3 reads CARRPETGCLSEQYF. The CDR3 coding sequence is TGTGCCAGAAGGCCTGAGACAGGGTGTCTCTCCGAGCAGTACTTC.

This chain connects TRBV27 to TRBJ1-5; D might be TRBD1 (6 bases). The ends were cut back, 5 bases at V and 5 bases at J, with 13 bases in the middle. The CDR3 is made up of 14 amino acids. Germline loops: CDR1 MNHEY, CDR2 SMNVEV (reference sequence). In DNA form, the CDR3 reads TGTGCCAGCAGTCCGGGGACACTATATCAGCCCCAGCATTTT. Amino acids: CASSPGTLYQPQHF.

This clone has a handful of counts. The rearrangement links TRBV27 to TRBJ1-1; D not certain. The germline CDR1 and CDR2 sequences are MNHEY and SMNVEV (reference sequence). The CDR3 loop spans 11 amino acids. The ends were cut back, 6 bases at V and 2 bases at J, with 4 bases in the middle. CDR3 nucleotides: TGTGCCAGCAGCTCTAACACTGAAGCTTTCTTT. Its protein product is CASSSNTEAFF.